The 20 T cell receptor beta chains presented below share a single source sample, sequenced in a study of blood T cell repertoires in COVID-19 (dated by TCRdb to the early 2020s). Libraries were built with the immunoSEQ multiplex PCR assay. In its TCRdb copy, this immuneACCESS table keeps in-frame sequences only and misses some clones. Where compared with another copy, unresolved V genes explain less than half of these, and the others have no known cause. Recorded for this sample are about 130,000 clones; around 76% of them occurred a single time. About 6% of the sample is held by the ten biggest clonotypes. The sample taken for sequencing was peripheral blood. The receptors originated from an older man with COVID-19, enrolled during active disease.

The chain links TRBV28 to TRBJ2-1; 8 nucleotides align to TRBD2. V gave up 2 bases and J gave up 8 bases; unmatched junction bases: 8. From germline, CDR1 is MDHEN and CDR2 SYDVKM. The CDR3 extends over 15 amino acids. CDR3 sequence (DNA): TGTGCCAGCAGTTTAACGATAGCGGGAAGTGATGAGCAGTTCTTC. Translated: CASSLTIAGSDEQFF.

The V and J genes are TRBV5-1 and TRBJ2-5; D remains unclear. Germline V CDR1 and CDR2: SGHRS, YFSETQ. This CDR3 contains 15 residues. Trimming shortened V by 0 bases and J by 1 base, and 10 bases separated the two germline ends. CDR3 region: CASSLALTVQETQYF. DNA for the CDR3: TGCGCCAGCAGCTTGGCGTTAACAGTCCAAGAGACCCAGTACTTC.

The rearrangement uses TRBV5-4 and TRBJ2-1; 9 bases fit TRBD2. CDR1 and CDR2 (germline): SGHNT, YYREEE (reference sequence). Trimming at V came to 4 bases and at J to 1 base, leaving 0 bases not matched to a gene. The CDR3 consists of 14 residues. The CDR3 coding sequence is TGTGCCAGCAGCAGCGGGGGGTCCTACAATGAGCAGTTCTTC. Translation gives CASSSGGSYNEQFF.

This clone was counted a few times. This chain connects TRBV28 to TRBJ1-1, with D perhaps TRBD1 (5 bases). The CDR3 runs 15 residues. With 3 bases removed from V and 11 bases from J, the gap between germline ends came to 22 bases. Germline assignment: CDR1 MDHEN and CDR2 SYDVKM. CDR3 sequence: CASSLAWDFLASAFF. The CDR3 DNA reads TGTGCCAGCAGTTTGGCTTGGGACTTTCTGGCGAGCGCTTTCTTT. The full variable domain, rest sourced from reference TRBV28 and TRBJ1-1, is DVKVTQSSRYLVKRTGEKVFLECVQDMDHENMFWYRQDPGLGLRLIYFSYDVKMKEKGDIPEGYSVSREKKERFSLILESASTNQTSMYLCASSLAWDFLASAFFGQGTRLTVV.

The J gene is TRBJ1-1, the V gene TRBV5-6; 9 bases line up with TRBD1. This CDR3 spans 16 amino acids. V lost 0 bases and J lost 6; bases outside the gene matches: 9. Per germline, CDR1 SGHDT and CDR2 YYEEEE. For the CDR3, the DNA is TGTGCCAGCAGCTTGGCCCCGGGACAGGGAAGGGCTGAAGCTTTCTTT. It yields the protein CASSLAPGQGRAEAFF.

The rearrangement links TRBV4-2 to TRBJ1-2, with 9 nucleotides matching TRBD1. V trimming: 2 bases; J trimming: 6 bases; junction bases outside the gene matches: 7. The germline CDR1 and CDR2 sequences are LGHNA and YNFKEQ. CDR3 size: 15 residues. The CDR3 spells CASSQPGQGSDGYTF. In nucleotides, the CDR3 is TGTGCCAGCAGCCAACCGGGACAGGGAAGCGATGGCTACACCTTC.

The V and J genes are TRBV20-1 and TRBJ1-2; TRBD1 might be the D (5 bases). The V gene lost 5 bases and the J gene lost 10 bases, with 14 bases spanning the gap. This CDR3 has 11 residues. Looked up from germline, CDR1 is DFQATT and CDR2 is SNEGSKA (reference sequence). The CDR3 nucleotides are TGCAGTGCTCACGGGACTCCTCTCTACACCTTC. Translation gives CSAHGTPLYTF.

The V gene is TRBV4-1, the J gene TRBJ2-7; D may be TRBD1 (6 bases). This CDR3 region has 15 residues. The germline gives CDR1 MGHRA, CDR2 YSYEKL. The V end lost 3 bases, the J end lost 3 bases, and 15 bases lay between the germline ends. The CDR3 nucleotides read TGCGCCAGCAGCCAGACCGGGACACTTAACTACGAGCAGTACTTC. As protein: CASSQTGTLNYEQYF.

CDR3 DNA: TGTGCCAGCATTCCAGCGGGAGGGCCAGTGGGGACCCAGTACTTC. Protein product: CASIPAGGPVGTQYF. The chain has TRBV28 and TRBJ2-5, with TRBD2 matching over 10 bases. The V segment lost 7 bases and the J segment 7 bases; nucleotides outside the gene matches: 12. Germline values: CDR1 MDHEN, CDR2 SYDVKM. This CDR3 spans 15 amino acids.

This chain uses TRBV9 with TRBJ2-5; D might be TRBD1 (5 bases). The CDR3 loop spans 14 amino acids. V was shortened by 3 bases and J by 5 bases, with 14 bases between the two germline ends. Germline V CDR1 and CDR2: SGDLS, YYNGEE. CDR3 loop: CASSADTFGETQYF. DNA for the CDR3: TGTGCCAGCAGCGCGGACACCTTCGGGGAGACCCAGTACTTC.

This clone showed up just a few times. The rearrangement joins TRBV19 to TRBJ2-7; TRBD1 agrees at 7 bases. V was clipped by 4 bases and J by 2 bases; unmatched bases: 11. Germline lookup yields CDR1 LNHDA and CDR2 SQIVND (reference sequence). CDR3 length equals 16 residues. The CDR3 DNA follows: TGTGCCAGTAGTAACCCGGGACAGATGGGAACCTACGAGCAGTACTTC. Residues: CASSNPGQMGTYEQYF.

This clone appeared a single time. J is TRBJ2-5 and V is TRBV11-3; a weak D match, TRBD2 (5 bases). The CDR3 loop spans 13 amino acids. The germline gives CDR1 SGHNT, CDR2 YENEEA. With 1 base removed from V and 3 bases from J, the gap between germline ends came to 6 bases. For the CDR3, the DNA is TGTGCCAGCAGCTTAGCGGAGGAAGAGACCCAGTACTTC. Translation: CASSLAEEETQYF.

This chain connects TRBV28 to TRBJ1-5, with D unclear. V gave up 3 bases and J gave up 0 bases, with 9 bases separating them. Germline CDR1 is MDHEN and CDR2 is SYDVKM. This CDR3 region has 15 residues. The CDR3 spells CASSFGTVSNQPQHF. CDR3 sequence (DNA): TGTGCCAGCAGTTTTGGAACAGTTAGCAATCAGCCCCAGCATTTT.

The gene calls are TRBV4-1 and TRBJ1-2; maybe TRBD1 (6 bases). The CDR3 is made up of 14 amino acids. Per the germline V gene, CDR1 is MGHRA and CDR2 is YSYEKL. V lost 0 bases and J 5 bases, leaving 10 bases between the germline ends. The CDR3 is CASSQERGGYGYTF. CDR3 sequence (DNA): TGCGCCAGCAGCCAAGAGAGGGGGGGATATGGCTACACCTTC.

The chain recombines TRBV2 with TRBJ2-5, with TRBD1 as a possible D gene (6 bases). This CDR3 contains 15 residues. In germline, CDR1 is SNHLY, CDR2 FYNNEI. V was trimmed by 6 bases and J by 4 bases, leaving 18 bases between them. Here the CDR3 DNA reads TGTGCCAGCAGACGATCAAACAGGGATAGAGAGACCCAGTACTTC. Translating it yields CASRRSNRDRETQYF.

The chain uses TRBV4-1 and TRBJ2-1; 7 positions agree with TRBD1. V lost 0 bases, J lost 5 bases, and 1 base stayed unmatched. The CDR3 sequence is 14 residues long. Germline CDR1 and CDR2: MGHRA and YSYEKL. The CDR3 loop reads CASSQERGHNEQFF. In DNA form, the CDR3 reads TGCGCCAGCAGCCAAGAGAGGGGGCACAATGAGCAGTTCTTC.

The rearrangement links TRBV9 to TRBJ2-2, with unresolved D. The V and J ends lost 6 bases and 1 base respectively, with 13 bases between them. Germline V gene lookup returns CDR1 SGDLS and CDR2 YYNGEE. The CDR3 contains 15 residues. The CDR3 coding sequence is TGTGCCAGCAACCCGAGAGGAGAGAACACCGGGGAGCTGTTTTTT. Translation gives CASNPRGENTGELFF.

This chain uses TRBV3-1 (or the pseudogene TRBV3-2) with TRBJ2-5; the D is unclear. The CDR3 runs to 11 residues. Germline CDR1 and CDR2: LGHDT and YNNKEL (reference sequence). Trimming took off 9 bases at V and 5 bases at J, with 10 bases between the two ends. In DNA, the CDR3 is TGTGCCAGGGAACCCGGGGAGACCCAGTACTTC. As protein: CAREPGETQYF.

The genes are TRBV2 and TRBJ2-1; TRBD2 agrees at 11 bases. V lost 6 bases, J lost 4 bases, and 5 bases stayed unmatched. In germline, CDR1 is SNHLY, CDR2 FYNNEI. The CDR3 has 15 amino acids. The CDR3 is CASRALAGVYNEQFF. CDR3 sequence (DNA): TGTGCCAGCAGAGCACTAGCGGGAGTGTACAATGAGCAGTTCTTC. The variable domain in full, with the rest retrieved from reference TRBV2 and TRBJ2-1, is EPEVTQTPSHQVTQMGQEVILRCVPISNHLYFYWYRQILGQKVEFLVSFYNNEISEKSEIFDDQFSVERPDGSNFTLKIRSTKLEDSAMYFCASRALAGVYNEQFFGPGTRLTVL.

This clone was observed a single time. The chain joins TRBV27 to TRBJ2-1; TRBD1 matches 7 bases. With 6 bases clipped from V and 0 bases from J, the junction kept 11 bases outside the gene matches. The CDR3 is made up of 17 amino acids. Looked up from germline, CDR1 is MNHEY and CDR2 is SMNVEV (reference sequence). The DNA for the CDR3 is TGTGCCAGCAGAAGTGACAGGGCGTTGAGCTCCTACAATGAGCAGTTCTTC. Encoded protein: CASRSDRALSSYNEQFF.